This T cell receptor beta chain is drawn from a study of T cells after yellow fever vaccination. Study-wide results and limits: Few clonotypes appeared in both CD4 and CD8 compartments. Clones from primary vaccination mostly reappeared after the booster (less than 98% CD4, approximately 91% CD8).

J lost 1 base, V lost 4 bases, and 3 bases had no gene match. Germline-derived CDR1 and CDR2 are SGHRS and YFSETQ. The CDR3 loop spans 14 amino acids. This clonotype was detected many times. No antigen is known for it. The 5'RACE template-switching step produced TCR cDNA and added a universal primer site and UMIs. Via MiXCR, TCRdb re-called the 5' RACE reads, giving one row per CDR3 protein. The sample gives approximately 250,000 distinct CDR3 sequences, 5.2% of which show up once; roughly 3% is in the top ten. This specimen consisted of CD4+ T cells sorted from PBMCs, obtained on the day of the yellow fever booster vaccination. The V and J genes are TRBV5-1 and TRBJ1-1; 8 bases align to TRBD1. This clonotype originated in a man aged 18 to 35 who received the YFV17D yellow fever vaccine. The CDR3 DNA sequence: TGCGCCAGCAGCCTGACAGGGGCGAACACTGAAGCTTTCTTT. Its protein is CASSLTGANTEAFF.